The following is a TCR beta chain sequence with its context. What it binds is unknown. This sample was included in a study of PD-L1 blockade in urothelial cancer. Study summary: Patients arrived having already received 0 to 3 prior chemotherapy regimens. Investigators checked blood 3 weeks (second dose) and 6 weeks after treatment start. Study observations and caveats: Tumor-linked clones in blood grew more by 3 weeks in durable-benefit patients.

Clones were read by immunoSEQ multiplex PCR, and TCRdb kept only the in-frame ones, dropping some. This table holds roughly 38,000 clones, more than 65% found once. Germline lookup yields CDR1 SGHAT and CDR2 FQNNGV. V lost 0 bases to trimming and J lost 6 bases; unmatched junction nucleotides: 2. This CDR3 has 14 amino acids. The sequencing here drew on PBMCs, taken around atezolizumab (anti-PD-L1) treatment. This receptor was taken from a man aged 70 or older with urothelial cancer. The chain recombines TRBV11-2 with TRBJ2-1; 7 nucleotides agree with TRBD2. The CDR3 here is CASSLERGINEQFF. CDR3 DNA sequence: TGTGCCAGCAGCTTAGAGCGGGGGATCAATGAGCAGTTCTTC.